This T cell receptor (beta chain) was observed in a study of blood T cell repertoires in COVID-19. The overall study: The samples span acute and convalescent COVID-19 from the United States, Italy and Spain. Sources were T cells, B-cell-depleted T cells, or PBMCs; the material itself was cDNA or gDNA.

The CDR3 totals 15 residues. Germline V gene sequence: CDR1 KGHSH, CDR2 LQKENI. Trimming removed 6 bases at V and 4 bases at J, with 15 bases between. Original processing notes: Reference gene primer amplification in the assay estimated nucleated cell counts. Data came from immunoSEQ multiplex PCR; TCRdb stores just in-frame clones and leaves some out. Clonal size and the V and J genes are those of that table, whereas D and trimming came from the DNA. The sample records about 240,000 clones, approximately 78% being singletons. The sample was peripheral blood. This chain links TRBV18 with TRBJ2-2, with D perhaps matching TRBD1 (7 bases). This clonotype was obtained from a woman in her sixties or seventies with active or convalescent COVID-19. The DNA of the CDR3 is TGTGCCAGCTCCCAGGGGGGTTCCGGCACCGGGGAGCTGTTTTTT. Its protein is CASSQGGSGTGELFF.